This T cell receptor beta chain comes out of a study of early T cells in non-severe SARS-CoV-2 infection. The study, taken as a whole, reports: VDJdb matches were skewed toward anti-spike CD8 T cell responses.

The TCR library protocol was used to attach unique molecular identifiers. These identifiers were attached to individual cDNA molecules. MiXCR, applied by TCRdb to the 5' RACE reads, yields one record per CDR3 protein. The table shows 60,000 to 85,000 distinct CDR3 sequences, with about a sixth occurring only once. This CDR3 contains 17 residues. Per germline, CDR1 LNHDA and CDR2 SQIVND (reference sequence). Trimming stripped 0 bases from V and 0 bases from J, with 12 bases between. This clonotype was counted a few times. Antigen: not known. The receptor comes from an adult who was a healthcare worker with PCR-confirmed SARS-CoV-2 infection or an uninfected control (not recorded which). Material: whole blood. V is TRBV19 and J is TRBJ1-5; tentatively, D is TRBD1 (5 bases). The CDR3 DNA sequence: TGTGCCAGTAGTATAGACTCTGGGACGCATAGCAATCAGCCCCAGCATTTT. As protein: CASSIDSGTHSNQPQHF. Looking up the rest from reference TRBV19 and TRBJ1-5 gives the full variable domain: DGGITQSPKYLFRKEGQNVTLSCEQNLNHDAMYWYRQDPGQGLRLIYYSQIVNDFQKGDIAEGYSVSREKKESFPLTVTSAQKNPTAFYLCASSIDSGTHSNQPQHFGDGTRLSIL.